Detailed here is one TCR beta chain. From germline, CDR1 is MNHNS and CDR2 SASEGT. The V segment lost 4 bases and the J segment 5 bases; nucleotides outside the gene matches: 4. This CDR3 spans 14 amino acids. The data were obtained in a study of neoadjuvant anti-PD-1 for oral cavity cancer. Study summary: Patients without progression received a fourth nivolumab dose around day 43, then surgical resection on days 50-56.

Patients were newly diagnosed with stage II-IVA oral cavity squamous cell carcinoma without prior systemic or radiation treatment. Six replicates per PBMC sample, mostly from roughly 490 ng of genomic DNA. The table came from immunoSEQ multiplex PCR; TCRdb's copy has only in-frame clones and leaves some out. The repertoire holds over 80,000 clones, with about 80% as singletons. This clonotype originated in a person between 40 and 79 years old with oral cavity squamous cell carcinoma. The input for sequencing was PBMCs, taken before nivolumab (anti-PD-1) treatment. The chain joins TRBV6-1 to TRBJ2-5, with TRBD2 matching over 10 bases. The CDR3 spells CASSASSGSETQYF. CDR3 coding DNA: TGTGCCAGCAGTGCCTCTAGCGGGAGTGAGACCCAGTACTTC.